The 16 T cell receptor beta chains below come from one sample, sequenced in a study of T cells in women clearing cervical HPV infection. The repertoire was sequenced with immunoSEQ multiplex PCR; TCRdb's copy has only in-frame clones and lacks some. This listing includes about 46,000 clones. Sequencing was carried out using blood buffy coat. Source of these receptors: a woman aged 18 to 75 with a cervical HPV16 infection that either progressed to CIN3+ or cleared (not recorded which).

Remarks on this clone: Read coverage stops 3 residues before the CDR3 terminus; the germline J gene supplies the remainder. The chain combines TRBV10-3 with TRBJ2-3; D not certain. V lost 8 bases, J lost 2 bases, and 8 bases lay in between. The CDR3 has 12 amino acids. Germline V gives CDR1 ENHRY, CDR2 SYGVKD. The CDR3 reads CAIGLSTDTQYF. The covered CDR3 bases are TGTGCCATCGGGCTCTCCACAGATACG.

Turning to this clone: The sequence runs out 3 residues before the end of the CDR3; the remainder is reconstructed from the germline J gene. The chain combines TRBV7-3 with TRBJ1-1; TRBD1 matches 7 bases. Germline V gene lookup returns CDR1 SGHTA and CDR2 FQGTGA. CDR3 size: 15 residues. V dropped 4 bases and J dropped 0; count of bases not matched to a gene: 5. The CDR3 protein is CASSSQGRMNTEAFF. The CDR3 DNA, read in part, is TGTGCCAGCAGCTCACAGGGGCGCATGAACACTGAA. Together with reference TRBV7-3 and TRBJ1-1, the CDR3 gives the full variable domain: GAGVSQTPSNKVTEKGKYVELRCDPISGHTALYWYRQSLGQGPEFLIYFQGTGAADDSGLPNDRFFAVRPEGSVSTLKIQRTERGDSAVYLCASSSQGRMNTEAFFGQGTRLTVV.

Details on this clone: The read gets to within 3 residues of the CDR3 end, and the germline J gene fills in the rest. J is TRBJ1-1 and V is TRBV30; tentative D call: TRBD1 (6 bases). CDR3 length equals 13 residues. CDR1 and CDR2 from the germline V gene are GTSNPN and SVGIG (reference sequence). Trimming pared 7 bases from V and 5 bases from J, leaving 17 bases between. CDR3 residues: CASTTGMITEAFF. Partial CDR3 DNA: TGTGCCTCCACAACAGGGATGATTACTGAA.

About this clone itself: The read halts 3 residues ahead of the CDR3 end, with the missing end drawn from the germline J gene. V gene TRBV7-6 combines with J gene TRBJ2-5; 15 bases map to TRBD2. The J segment lost 2 bases and the V segment lost 4 bases, leaving 2 bases of the junction unmatched. From germline, CDR1 is SGHVS and CDR2 FNYEAQ. The CDR3 spans 16 residues. CDR3 DNA (partial): TGTGCCAGCAGCTCCGGGACTAGCGGGAGGCAAGAGACC. This sequence encodes CASSSGTSGRQET. The complete CDR3 protein is CASSSGTSGRQETQYF.

Turning to this clone: The read halts 3 residues ahead of the CDR3 end, with the missing end drawn from the germline J gene. The genes are TRBV20-1 and TRBJ2-5, with TRBD2 as a possible D gene (6 bases). V was pared by 2 bases and J by 5 bases, with 18 bases between. The CDR3 totals 15 residues. Germline CDR1 DFQATT, CDR2 SNEGSKA (reference sequence). CDR3 DNA, as far as it was read: TGCAGTGCTAGAAACCTTGCGGGGAGGCCGGAGACC. It specifies CSARNLAGRPET. The full CDR3 sequence reads CSARNLAGRPETQYF.

As regards this clone: The read ends 3 residues shy of where the CDR3 ends; the end is completed using the germline J gene. The chain is built from TRBV10-1 and TRBJ2-1; D may be TRBD1 (5 bases). V lost 2 bases and J 4 bases, leaving 9 bases between the germline ends. The CDR3 runs 14 residues. Germline V lookup: CDR1 WNHNN, CDR2 SYGVQD (reference sequence). The part of the CDR3 DNA that was read is TGCGCCAGCAGTGAGGGGGCCCCATACAATGAG. Its translation: CASSEGAPYNE. The full CDR3 reads CASSEGAPYNEQFF.

Note on this clone: The sequenced fragment ends 3 residues before the CDR3 boundary, so the rest is inferred from the germline J gene. J is TRBJ1-5 and V is TRBV20-1, with D maybe TRBD1 (5 bases). Trimming shortened V by 6 bases and J by 7 bases, and 25 bases separated the two germline ends. Germline assignment: CDR1 DFQATT and CDR2 SNEGSKA (reference sequence). The CDR3 length is 16 residues. The sequenced part of the CDR3 DNA is TGCAGTGCCAGCAAGGGTGGAGCAGGGATGGGACAGCCC. It specifies CSASKGGAGMGQP. In full, the CDR3 reads CSASKGGAGMGQPQHF.

CDR3 DNA (partial): TGTGCCAGCTCACCTAATCCAGGGGGCGTTTATGGC. Translated, it gives CASSPNPGGVYG. The full CDR3 is CASSPNPGGVYGYTF. The gene calls are TRBV18 and TRBJ1-2, with 8 nucleotides matching TRBD1. The read terminates 3 residues ahead of where the CDR3 ends, so the germline J gene completes it. Trimming cost V 3 bases and J 5 bases; bases outside gene matches: 8. Germline V gene data show CDR1 as KGHSH and CDR2 as LQKENI. This CDR3 region has 15 residues.

A remark on this clone: From the germline J gene comes the end of the CDR3, since the read stops 3 residues before it. The V call is TRBV19, the J call TRBJ2-7; TRBD2 might be the D (5 bases). Germline-derived CDR1 and CDR2 are LNHDA and SQIVND (reference sequence). This CDR3 contains 14 residues. V lost 5 bases and J 6 bases, leaving 17 bases between the germline ends. CDR3 DNA, as far as it was read: TGTGCCAGTAGTCATTCGGGCGGAGGACTCGAG. As protein: CASSHSGGGLE. The whole CDR3 sequence is CASSHSGGGLEQYF.

Worth noting for this clone: The read falls 3 residues short of the CDR3 end, and the missing part is taken from the germline J gene. The rearrangement uses TRBV18 and TRBJ2-7; TRBD2 matches at 13 bases. J lost 5 bases, V lost 3 bases, and 10 bases had no gene match. CDR1 and CDR2 (germline): KGHSH, LQKENI. The length of the CDR3 is 17 residues. The CDR3 bases that were read are TGTGCCAGCTCACCGGGACTAGCGGGACTTAATGGCGACGAG. Translating gives CASSPGLAGLNGDE. The whole CDR3 protein reads CASSPGLAGLNGDEQYF.

In the case of this clone: The read terminates 3 residues before the CDR3 end, so the remaining end is supplied by the germline J gene. J is TRBJ2-1 and V is TRBV7-2, with TRBD2 identical over 8 bases. Germline V gives CDR1 SGHTA, CDR2 FQGNSA. Losses at the gene ends were 1 base for V and 8 bases for J; bases not matched to a gene: 7. This CDR3 spans 15 amino acids. The DNA read from the CDR3 is TGTGCCAGCAGCTTAGTAGGGACTAGGGGGGATGAG. It yields the protein CASSLVGTRGDE. The entire CDR3 is CASSLVGTRGDEQFF.

As concerns this clone: Coverage ceases 3 residues before the CDR3 finishes, and the germline J gene fills in the end. The chain carries TRBV30 and TRBJ2-2; perhaps TRBD1 as D (5 bases). CDR3 length: 13 amino acids. Trimming pared 5 bases from V and 0 bases from J, leaving 7 bases between. Germline CDR1 and CDR2: GTSNPN and SVGIG (reference sequence). CDR3 in amino acids: CAWGHPNTGELFF. Partial CDR3 DNA: TGTGCCTGGGGACACCCGAACACCGGGGAG.

Concerning this clone itself: Read data end 3 residues before the CDR3 end; the end is taken from the germline J gene. This chain links TRBV23-1 with TRBJ2-7, with 11 bases that match TRBD2. TRBV23-1 is recorded as an ORF, its role being uncertain. The CDR3 extends over 15 amino acids. V lost 1 base, J lost 4 bases, and 3 bases stayed unmatched. Partial CDR3 DNA: TGCGCCAGCAGTCAATTGGGACTAGCGGCATACGAG. Protein: CASSQLGLAAYE. The complete CDR3 reads CASSQLGLAAYEQYF.

Regarding this clone: The CDR3 goes on 3 residues after the read ends, and that part is filled in from the germline J gene. The J gene is TRBJ2-1, the V gene TRBV20-1, with 10 bases aligning to TRBD1. V lost 5 bases and J lost 6; bases outside the gene matches: 7. Germline-derived CDR1 and CDR2 are DFQATT and SNEGSKA (reference sequence). CDR3 size: 14 residues. CDR3 protein: CSAPDRGQSNEQFF. Partial CDR3 DNA: TGCAGTGCTCCTGACAGGGGGCAATCCAATGAG.

A note on this clone: The read falls 3 residues short of the CDR3 end, and the missing part is taken from the germline J gene. The V call is TRBV29-1, the J call TRBJ2-3, with 9 bases matching TRBD2. The germline CDR1 and CDR2 sequences are SQVTM and ANQGSEA. The CDR3 runs 13 residues. Partial CDR3 DNA: TGCAGCGTGATGCTGACTAGCGGAGAGACG. Protein sequence: CSVMLTSGET. The whole CDR3 reads CSVMLTSGETQYF.

Turning to this clone: The read is 3 residues too short to cover the CDR3 end, so that end is filled in from the germline J gene. The chain recombines TRBV6-2 or TRBV6-3 with TRBJ1-2; 8 bases are shared with TRBD1. CDR1 MNHEY and CDR2 SVGEGT come from the germline V gene. This CDR3 is 15 amino acids long. J was trimmed by 2 bases and V by 5 bases; bases with no gene match: 7. Incomplete CDR3 DNA: TGTGCCAGCAGTCCGAACAGGGGGGTAAACTATGGC. This gives the protein CASSPNRGVNYG. The whole CDR3 protein is CASSPNRGVNYGYTF.